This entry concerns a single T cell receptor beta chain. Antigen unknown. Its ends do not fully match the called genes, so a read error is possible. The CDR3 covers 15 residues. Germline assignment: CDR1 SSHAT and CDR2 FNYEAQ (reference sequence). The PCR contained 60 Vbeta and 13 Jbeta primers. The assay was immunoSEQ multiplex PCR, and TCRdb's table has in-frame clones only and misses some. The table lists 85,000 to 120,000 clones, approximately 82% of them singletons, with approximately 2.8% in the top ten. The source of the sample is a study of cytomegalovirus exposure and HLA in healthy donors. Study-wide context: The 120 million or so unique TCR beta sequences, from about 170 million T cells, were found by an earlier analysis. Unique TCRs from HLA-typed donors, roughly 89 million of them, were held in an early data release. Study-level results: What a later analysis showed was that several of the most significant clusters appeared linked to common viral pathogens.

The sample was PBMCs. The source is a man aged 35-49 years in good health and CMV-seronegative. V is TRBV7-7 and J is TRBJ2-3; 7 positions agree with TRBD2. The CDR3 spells CASSLQAGSTDTQYF. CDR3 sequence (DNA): TGTGCTAGCAGCTTACAAGCGGGGAGCACAGATACGCAGTATTTT.